The next 3 T cell receptor beta chains were all read from a single sample in a study of blood T cell repertoires in COVID-19. Produced via immunoSEQ multiplex PCR; TCRdb's table is partial and in-frame only. The sample shows some 250,000 clones, about 89% of them seen only once. Sequencing was performed on PBMCs or T cells enriched from blood (not recorded which). The receptors were sampled from a man in his forties who had recovered from COVID-19.

The chain carries TRBV6-4 and TRBJ2-3; TRBD2 might be the D (5 bases). V lost 4 bases and J lost 0, with 17 bases in between. The CDR3 loop spans 17 amino acids. Germline CDR1 MRHNA, CDR2 SNTAGT. The CDR3: CASSAAAGYWSTDTQYF. The CDR3 DNA is TGTGCCAGCAGTGCCGCCGCGGGTTACTGGAGCACAGATACGCAGTATTTT.

This sequence joins TRBV28 and TRBJ2-6, with 7 bases that match TRBD1. This CDR3 spans 18 amino acids. Germline CDR1 and CDR2: MDHEN and SYDVKM. Trimming cost V 5 bases and J 0 bases; bases outside gene matches: 10. CDR3 loop: CASSPIDRAGSGANVLTF. For the CDR3, the DNA is TGTGCCAGCAGTCCCATTGACAGGGCAGGCTCTGGGGCCAACGTCCTGACTTTC.

The chain employs TRBV11-3 and TRBJ2-3; 7 bases line up with TRBD1. Germline V gives CDR1 SGHNT, CDR2 YENEEA. The V gene end was trimmed by 3 bases and the J gene end by 2 bases; junction bases not matched to a gene: 11. The CDR3 runs to 17 residues. CDR3 nucleotides: TGTGCCAGCAGCTTCCCGGGACAGTTGGTCGACACAGATACGCAGTATTTT. Amino acid sequence: CASSFPGQLVDTDTQYF.